A single sample gave rise to the 17 T cell receptor beta chains below, sequenced in a study of cytomegalovirus exposure and HLA in healthy donors. Use of 60 Vbeta and 13 Jbeta primers characterized the PCR. Assay: immunoSEQ multiplex PCR; the TCRdb copy retains only in-frame clones and omits some. Among some 180,000 clones listed, about 80% were seen once. What was sequenced was PBMCs. These receptors came from a woman under 40 in good health and CMV-seropositive.

This clone was detected once. This chain links TRBV19 with TRBJ2-3, with D perhaps TRBD2 (6 bases). The CDR3 has 16 residues. Trimming left V 3 bases short and J 0 bases short, with 13 bases between. Germline CDR1 and CDR2: LNHDA and SQIVND (reference sequence). In DNA, the CDR3 is TGTGCCAGTAGTATCTTGGCGGGGAGAAGCACAGATACGCAGTATTTT. Amino acid sequence: CASSILAGRSTDTQYF.

This rearrangement joins TRBV11-2 to TRBJ2-1; perhaps TRBD1 as D (5 bases). Trimming shortened V by 3 bases and J by 8 bases, and 11 bases separated the two germline ends. Germline V gene data show CDR1 as SGHAT and CDR2 as FQNNGV. This CDR3 region has 13 residues. The CDR3 here is CASSFGFRDEQFF. In DNA form, the CDR3 reads TGTGCCAGCAGCTTCGGGTTCAGGGATGAGCAGTTCTTC.

The gene calls are TRBV27 and TRBJ1-1, with no clear D. The germline V gene encodes CDR1 MNHEY and CDR2 SMNVEV (reference sequence). Between the trimmed V and J ends, which lost 6 bases and 2 bases, there was a span of 13 bases. The CDR3 is made up of 14 amino acids. Here the CDR3 DNA reads TGTGCCAGCAGCGATCCTGACTTTAACACTGAAGCTTTCTTT. This sequence encodes CASSDPDFNTEAFF.

The chain recombines TRBV4-3 with TRBJ2-1; TRBD2 agrees at 10 bases. The germline V gene has CDR1 LGHNA and CDR2 YSLEER. The V segment lost 4 bases and the J segment 0 bases; nucleotides outside the gene matches: 3. This CDR3 region has 16 residues. CDR3 protein: CASSLGLADSYNEQFF. For the CDR3, the DNA is TGCGCCAGCAGCCTTGGACTAGCGGACTCCTACAATGAGCAGTTCTTC.

The chain recombines TRBV5-5 with TRBJ2-7, with D perhaps matching TRBD1 (7 bases). The germline gives CDR1 SGHKS, CDR2 YYEKEE (reference sequence). V lost 4 bases and J lost 0, with 14 bases in between. This CDR3 comprises 15 residues. CDR3 residues: CASSAGQSSSYEQYF. The CDR3 DNA is TGTGCCAGCAGCGCGGGACAGAGCAGCTCCTACGAGCAGTACTTC.

This rearrangement joins TRBV27 to TRBJ2-5, with a tentative D call TRBD1 (5 bases). The last part of the DNA fits TRBJ2-7 better; the J call may be wrong. CDR3 length: 15 residues. Germline CDR1 and CDR2: MNHEY and SMNVEV (reference sequence). CDR3 sequence: CASSLMGRDRNEQYF. The CDR3 DNA follows: TGTGCCAGCAGTTTAATGGGCAGGGATAGGAACGAGCAGTACTTC.

The rearrangement joins TRBV7-2 to TRBJ2-5; TRBD2 is a possible D gene (6 bases). The CDR3 has 15 amino acids. The germline V gene encodes CDR1 SGHTA and CDR2 FQGNSA. Trimming left V 5 bases short and J 2 bases short, with 15 bases between. The CDR3 region is CASSQAGTHQETQYF. DNA of the CDR3: TGTGCCAGCAGCCAAGCCGGGACTCATCAAGAGACCCAGTACTTC.

CDR3 protein: CASGPGQGPDTQYF. CDR3 coding DNA: TGTGCCAGTGGGCCAGGACAGGGGCCAGATACGCAGTATTTT. This chain uses TRBV28 with TRBJ2-3, with 9 positions matching TRBD1. The CDR3 contains 14 residues. Unmatched junction bases numbered 8, after V lost 9 bases and J lost 4 bases. Germline values: CDR1 MDHEN, CDR2 SYDVKM.

The rearrangement joins TRBV27 to TRBJ2-5; D is perhaps TRBD2 (7 bases). The CDR3 has 18 residues. Per the germline V gene, CDR1 is MNHEY and CDR2 is SMNVEV (reference sequence). Trimming removed 2 bases at V and 2 bases at J, with 21 bases between. The CDR3 DNA reads as TGTGCCAGCAGTTTAAACGTGGGGGGGGCGGGAGCGCAAGAGACCCAGTACTTC. Residues: CASSLNVGGAGAQETQYF.

The chain has TRBV5-1 and TRBJ1-1, with 7 bases matching TRBD1. The germline V gene encodes CDR1 SGHRS and CDR2 YFSETQ. The V segment lost 9 bases and the J segment 0 bases; nucleotides outside the gene matches: 5. The CDR3 spans 13 residues. The CDR3 here is CANHTGVNTEAFF. DNA for the CDR3: TGCGCCAACCACACAGGGGTGAACACTGAAGCTTTCTTT.

The genes are TRBV11-3 and TRBJ2-7; D is uncertain. With 2 bases removed from V and 2 bases from J, the gap between germline ends came to 10 bases. The germline V gene encodes CDR1 SGHNT and CDR2 YENEEA. CDR3 length equals 14 residues. The CDR3 DNA follows: TGTGCCAGCAGCTTACCGGGTGTCACCTACGAGCAGTACTTC. Amino acid sequence: CASSLPGVTYEQYF. Full variable domain (remainder filled in from reference TRBV11-3 and TRBJ2-7): EAGVVQSPRYKIIEKKQPVAFWCNPISGHNTLYWYLQNLGQGPELLIRYENEEAVDDSQLPKDRFSAERLKGVDSTLKIQPAELGDSAVYLCASSLPGVTYEQYFGPGTRLTVT.

This chain connects TRBV11-3 to TRBJ2-1; TRBD1 matches 10 bases. This CDR3 has 16 amino acids. CDR1 and CDR2 (germline): SGHNT, YENEEA. V shed 5 bases and J 9 bases; nucleotides not matched to a gene: 13. The CDR3 sequence: CASSPTGTGATSEQFF. CDR3 bases: TGTGCCAGCAGCCCCACCGGGACAGGGGCGACCAGTGAGCAGTTCTTC.

The chain carries TRBV6-6 and TRBJ1-1, with a possible D match to TRBD1 (5 bases). The germline V gene has CDR1 MNHNY and CDR2 SVGAGI (reference sequence). The CDR3 extends over 15 amino acids. Trimming pared 1 base from V and 0 bases from J, leaving 9 bases between. CDR3 sequence: CASSYLGRVNTEAFF. In DNA, the CDR3 is TGTGCCAGCAGTTACTTGGGCAGGGTGAACACTGAAGCTTTCTTT.

J is TRBJ2-3 and V is TRBV5-4; 8 bases agree with TRBD2. The length of the CDR3 is 14 residues. The junction had 6 bases not matched to a gene; V was cut back by 5 bases and J by 4 bases. In germline, CDR1 is SGHNT, CDR2 YYREEE (reference sequence). Written as DNA, the CDR3 is TGTGCCAGCAGATGGCGGGAGGACCCAGATACGCAGTATTTT. Translating it yields CASRWREDPDTQYF.

The gene calls are TRBV2 and TRBJ2-1, with D maybe TRBD2 (5 bases). Trimming took 4 bases from V and 4 from J, leaving 11 bases between them. The CDR3 totals 14 residues. Germline CDR1 reads SNHLY; CDR2 reads FYNNEI. CDR3 bases: TGTGCCAGCAGTGTTGGGCTAGCTTACAATGAGCAGTTCTTC. It codes for CASSVGLAYNEQFF.

The rearrangement links TRBV5-4 to TRBJ2-1, with TRBD1 matching 7 bases. Germline CDR1 is SGHNT and CDR2 is YYREEE (reference sequence). J lost 7 bases, V lost 2 bases, and 9 bases had no gene match. The CDR3 consists of 15 residues. The CDR3 DNA reads TGTGCCAGCAGCTTTGGTAGGGGGCCTCCTAATGAGCAGTTCTTC. The encoded protein is CASSFGRGPPNEQFF.

The sample holds one count of this clone. The chain carries TRBV29-1 and TRBJ2-1, with D unresolved. Germline assignment: CDR1 SQVTM and CDR2 ANQGSEA. The V end was cut by 3 bases, the J end by 6 bases, with 18 bases between. The CDR3 covers 15 residues. This CDR3 reads CSVDNAAVSLNEQFF. In nucleotides, the CDR3 is TGCAGCGTTGATAACGCGGCAGTCAGCCTCAATGAGCAGTTCTTC.